These 8 T cell receptor beta chains share one sample of origin, sequenced in a study of cytomegalovirus exposure and HLA in healthy donors. Produced via immunoSEQ multiplex PCR; TCRdb's table is partial and in-frame only. The sample includes about 150,000 clones, about 86% seen only once; the top ten take 2% to 2.5%. Material for sequencing was PBMCs. The source is a human donor in good health.

The J gene is TRBJ2-3, the V gene TRBV27; D call uncertain. Per the germline V gene, CDR1 is MNHEY and CDR2 is SMNVEV (reference sequence). CDR3 length: 14 residues. Trimming left V 3 bases short and J 0 bases short, with 7 bases between. CDR3 sequence (DNA): TGTGCCAGCAGTTTGAGGTTTAGCACAGATACGCAGTATTTT. It encodes CASSLRFSTDTQYF.

For the CDR3, the DNA is TGTGCCAGCAGCGTAGTAGCGGGGCGAGGAGGCGAAAAACTGTTTTTT. Translation: CASSVVAGRGGEKLFF. V and J are TRBV9 and TRBJ1-4; tentatively, D is TRBD1 (5 bases). V was trimmed by 0 bases and J by 8 bases, leaving 17 bases between them. CDR3 length: 16 amino acids. Germline CDR1 and CDR2: SGDLS and YYNGEE.

V is TRBV6-1 and J is TRBJ2-5, with 11 bases aligning to TRBD2. Per germline, CDR1 MNHNS and CDR2 SASEGT. The CDR3 totals 14 residues. V gave up 7 bases and J gave up 5 bases; unmatched junction bases: 6. CDR3 DNA sequence: TGTGCCAGCACTAGCGGGGGGCCGTTTGAGACCCAGTACTTC. Encoded protein: CASTSGGPFETQYF.

The chain combines TRBV7-9 with TRBJ1-1; D not resolved. V was cut by 6 bases and J by 9 bases, with 17 bases left in between. Germline lookup yields CDR1 SEHNR and CDR2 FQNEAQ (reference sequence). The CDR3 runs to 13 residues. The CDR3 sequence: CASRKTQPNQAFF. The CDR3 DNA sequence: TGTGCCAGCAGGAAGACACAACCAAATCAAGCTTTCTTT.

This clone was picked up many times. The chain is built from TRBV5-1 and TRBJ1-6, with D perhaps matching TRBD1 (6 bases). The germline gives CDR1 SGHRS, CDR2 YFSETQ. This CDR3 spans 14 amino acids. Trimming stripped 5 bases from V and 10 bases from J, with 16 bases between. CDR3 in amino acids: CASRNREGLSPLHF. DNA of the CDR3: TGCGCCAGCAGGAACAGGGAGGGATTGTCACCCCTCCACTTT.

This sequence joins TRBV29-1 and TRBJ2-3, with 11 bases identical to TRBD2. CDR1 and CDR2 (germline): SQVTM, ANQGSEA. Trimming took 0 bases from V and 2 from J; bases not matched to a gene: 7. This CDR3 has 17 amino acids. In nucleotides, the CDR3 is TGCAGCGTTGAAGATCTCGTAGCGGGAGGGCCCACAGATACGCAGTATTTT. It yields the protein CSVEDLVAGGPTDTQYF.

This rearrangement joins TRBV28 to TRBJ1-5, with D perhaps TRBD1 (5 bases). The CDR3 runs to 17 residues. CDR1 and CDR2 from the germline V gene are MDHEN and SYDVKM. Deletions cut 3 bases from V and 0 bases from J, with 15 bases between. The CDR3 sequence is CASSFFSWGNSNQPQHF. The DNA for the CDR3 is TGTGCCAGCAGTTTTTTCTCTTGGGGCAATAGCAATCAGCCCCAGCATTTT.

V is TRBV6-1 and J is TRBJ1-2; possibly TRBD1 for D (5 bases). The ends were cut back, 10 bases at V and 4 bases at J, with 22 bases in the middle. The CDR3 runs to 15 residues. Germline lookup yields CDR1 MNHNS and CDR2 SASEGT. The CDR3 loop is CATPGPRARSYGYTF. The CDR3 DNA reads TGTGCCACCCCAGGGCCCAGGGCCCGAAGCTATGGCTACACCTTC.